The clone carrying this T cell receptor beta chain was seen at least ten times. The target antigen is unknown. The source of the sample is a study of T cells in Graves' hyperthyroidism and ophthalmopathy. Whole-study results and caveats: Most thyroid clonotypes expanded above 0.001 appeared in blood too.

V dropped 4 bases and J dropped 7 bases, with 8 bases sitting between them. Germline V CDR1 and CDR2: LGHDT, YNNKEL (reference sequence). The CDR3 is 13 amino acids. Authors of the study amplified TCR beta CDR3 regions from RNA transcripts. The TCR CDR3 first-round RT-PCR relied on the HTBI primer set. MiXCR was run by TCRdb on the multiplex PCR reads, yielding one entry per CDR3 protein. The sample gives approximately 560,000 distinct CDR3 sequences, approximately 15% of which show up once; around 6.6% is in the top ten. Fresh peripheral blood, under 11 ml, yielded the PBMCs. The J gene is TRBJ1-6, the V gene TRBV3-1, with a tentative D call TRBD1 (5 bases). This sequence originates from a woman between 25 and 40 years old with Graves' hyperthyroidism. Sequencing used blood. In DNA, the CDR3 is TGTGCCAGCAGCCCGGACACAAATTCACCCCTCCACTTT. Translated, it gives CASSPDTNSPLHF. The variable domain in full, completed from reference TRBV3-1 and TRBJ1-6, reads DTAVSQTPKYLVTQMGNDKSIKCEQNLGHDTMYWYKQDSKKFLKIMFSYNNKELIINETVPNRFSPKSPDKAHLNLHINSLELGDSAVYFCASSPDTNSPLHFGNGTRLTVT.